The 17 T cell receptor beta chains in this list originate from one sample, sequenced in a study of T cells in localized non-small cell lung cancer. Only in-frame clones appear in the TCRdb table, and some are missing; sequencing was by immunoSEQ multiplex PCR. This table has approximately 31,000 clones, 94% appearing once. This specimen consisted of peripheral blood, obtained before any cancer treatment. All receptors derive from a woman between 35 and 75 years old with stage I lung adenocarcinoma.

The chain carries TRBV5-4 and TRBJ1-1, with a weak D call TRBD1 (6 bases). The CDR3 is 16 residues long. With 4 bases removed from V and 4 bases from J, the gap between germline ends came to 20 bases. CDR1 is SGHNT, CDR2 YYREEE, per germline (reference sequence). CDR3: CASSPWGGAKGTEAFF. CDR3 nucleotide sequence: TGTGCCAGCAGCCCCTGGGGGGGGGCGAAGGGCACTGAAGCTTTCTTT.

This clone was observed a single time. The V call is TRBV7-9, the J call TRBJ2-1; D possibly corresponds to TRBD1 (6 bases). The CDR3 runs to 15 residues. Germline CDR1 and CDR2: SEHNR and FQNEAQ (reference sequence). Deletions cut 7 bases from V and 15 bases from J, with 28 bases between. The CDR3 sequence: CASTKRDIEFQVLFF. CDR3 coding DNA: TGTGCCAGCACCAAACGGGACATAGAGTTTCAGGTACTGTTCTTC.

The chain couples TRBV10-3 to TRBJ2-7; TRBD1 matches at 8 bases. V lost 10 bases and J lost 1; bases outside the gene matches: 12. The CDR3 length is 15 residues. Per the germline V gene, CDR1 is ENHRY and CDR2 is SYGVKD. The CDR3 spells CATWGQVDSSYEQYF. The CDR3 region has the DNA TGTGCCACCTGGGGACAGGTCGACTCTTCCTACGAGCAGTACTTC.

CDR3 DNA: TGTGCCAGCAGTACACCGCACACAGATACGCAGTATTTT. Encoded protein: CASSTPHTDTQYF. The chain links TRBV28 to TRBJ2-3; no clear D gene. In germline, CDR1 is MDHEN, CDR2 SYDVKM. V was trimmed by 5 bases and J by 2 bases, leaving 8 bases between them. The CDR3 is 13 amino acids.

This chain joins TRBV28 and TRBJ1-2, with D possibly being TRBD1 (5 bases). This CDR3 is built from 13 residues. Germline-derived CDR1 and CDR2 are MDHEN and SYDVKM. Trimming stripped 10 bases from V and 8 bases from J, with 20 bases between. The CDR3 region has the DNA TGTGCCACCGGGCTCCGGGGGGTCACCGGCTACACCTTC. It encodes CATGLRGVTGYTF.

V usage is TRBV18 and J usage is TRBJ2-7; 10 nucleotides match TRBD2. V trimming: 5 bases; J trimming: 6 bases; junction bases outside the gene matches: 7. The germline CDR1 and CDR2 sequences are KGHSH and LQKENI. The CDR3 covers 14 residues. The chain's CDR3 is CASSIAGGRLEQYF. The CDR3 nucleotides are TGTGCCAGCTCAATAGCGGGGGGCCGTCTCGAGCAGTACTTC.

This clone has a handful of counts. The chain employs TRBV28 and TRBJ2-1; D remains ambiguous. Trimming removed 5 bases at V and 6 bases at J, with 5 bases between. Germline V CDR1 and CDR2: MDHEN, SYDVKM. The CDR3 totals 11 residues. For the CDR3, the DNA is TGTGCCAGCAGTCCGTTCAATGAGCAGTTCTTC. Protein: CASSPFNEQFF.

This chain uses TRBV12-5 with TRBJ2-3, with no clear D. From germline, CDR1 is LGHNT and CDR2 FRNRAP. The length of the CDR3 is 12 residues. Trimming pared 0 bases from V and 6 bases from J, leaving 4 bases between. CDR3 nucleotide sequence: TGTGCTAGTGGTTTGGTAGAGGATACGCAGTATTTT. It is translated as CASGLVEDTQYF.

The genes are TRBV4-1 and TRBJ2-3; D may be TRBD2 (5 bases). The germline V and J ends were trimmed by 5 bases and 2 bases, with 23 bases remaining between them. The CDR3 length is 18 residues. CDR1 and CDR2 from the germline V gene are MGHRA and YSYEKL. The CDR3 nucleotides read TGCGCCAGCAGCTCAGAGGTCCGGGCTAGCCGATACACAGATACGCAGTATTTT. Its protein is CASSSEVRASRYTDTQYF.

The chain employs TRBV27 and TRBJ2-1; D is uncertain. CDR3 length equals 13 residues. Trimming removed 2 bases at V and 10 bases at J, with 12 bases between. Germline assignment: CDR1 MNHEY and CDR2 SMNVEV (reference sequence). CDR3 nucleotide sequence: TGTGCCAGCAGTTTACGCGAGGCCCAGGAGCAGTTCTTC. Its protein is CASSLREAQEQFF.

CDR3 nucleotides: TGTGCTAGTGGTTTGGGCGGGACAGGAGGTGAAAAACTGTTTTTT. Residues: CASGLGGTGGEKLFF. The rearrangement links TRBV12-5 to TRBJ1-4, with 8 bases matching TRBD1. V trimming: 1 base; J trimming: 7 bases; junction bases outside the gene matches: 5. Per germline, CDR1 LGHNT and CDR2 FRNRAP. The CDR3 covers 15 residues.

CDR3 residues: CASSLRGQRGIWALHF. As DNA, the CDR3 is TGTGCCAGCAGCTTAAGGGGACAGAGGGGGATTTGGGCCCTCCACTTT. J is TRBJ1-6 and V is TRBV11-3; 7 bases are shared with TRBD1. The length of the CDR3 is 16 residues. From germline, CDR1 is SGHNT and CDR2 YENEEA. The trim removed 2 bases at V and 14 bases at J, leaving 15 bases unmatched.

This chain uses TRBV6-4 with TRBJ2-3; the D gene is possibly TRBD2 (6 bases). There are 11 residues in the CDR3. The germline V and J ends were trimmed by 9 bases and 6 bases, with 10 bases remaining between them. Germline V gene sequence: CDR1 MRHNA, CDR2 SNTAGT. The CDR3, as DNA: TGTGCCAGTAGTAGCGGTGATACGCAGTATTTT. Translating gives CASSSGDTQYF.

The V gene is TRBV5-4, the J gene TRBJ2-7; the D is unclear. V gave up 0 bases and J gave up 5 bases, with 9 bases separating them. The V gene's germline CDR1 is SGHNT and CDR2 YYREEE (reference sequence). This CDR3 region has 13 residues. The CDR3 reads CASSLEQFDEQYF. In DNA form, the CDR3 reads TGTGCCAGCAGCTTGGAGCAGTTTGACGAGCAGTACTTC.

The gene calls are TRBV9 and TRBJ2-6; 8 positions agree with TRBD1. Germline V gives CDR1 SGDLS, CDR2 YYNGEE. The CDR3 extends over 12 amino acids. V lost 3 bases, J lost 16 bases, and 6 bases stayed unmatched. DNA for the CDR3: TGTGCCAGCAGCGGCACGGACAGGGCTCTGACTTTC. It codes for CASSGTDRALTF.

The V gene is TRBV10-3, the J gene TRBJ1-5, with no clear D. The CDR3 runs to 17 residues. Between the trimmed V and J ends, which lost 1 base and 6 bases, there was a span of 19 bases. Germline values: CDR1 ENHRY, CDR2 SYGVKD. CDR3 region: CAISEYSQGPISQPQHF. The CDR3 DNA follows: TGTGCCATCAGTGAGTACTCTCAAGGCCCAATAAGTCAGCCCCAGCATTTT.

V usage is TRBV7-9 and J usage is TRBJ1-1; 7 bases are a match to TRBD1. CDR3 length: 16 residues. Trimming removed 2 bases from V and 1 base from J; junction bases left unmatched: 7. CDR1 SEHNR and CDR2 FQNEAQ come from the germline V gene (reference sequence). This chain's CDR3 is CASSLRGRGSNTEAFF. Written as DNA, the CDR3 is TGTGCCAGCAGCTTACGGGGCAGGGGGTCGAACACTGAAGCTTTCTTT.